This is a list of T cell receptor beta chains from one sample in a study of CD4 T cells in relation to SARS-CoV-2 and coronaviruses. For these TCRs, the target antigens are not known. Only in-frame clones appear in the TCRdb table, and some are missing; sequencing was by immunoSEQ multiplex PCR. The table records some 26,000 clones, over 70% of them present only once. The sample consisted of CD4+ T cells from PBMCs, cultured in vitro. All receptors derive from a human donor in good health. CDR3s include the opening cysteine and the closing phenylalanine or tryptophan. D genes are given only for firm matches. Clone size is given for some rows only: seen once, a few or many times, or a class if the clone is expanded.

size,length,J,V,D,DNA,CDR3
-,15,TRBJ1-6,TRBV15,TRBD1,TGTGCCACCAGCAGAGAAGGGACAGGGCAATCACCCCTCCACTTT,CATSREGTGQSPLHF
-,14,TRBJ1-2,TRBV28,-,TGTGCCAGCAGTTCGGCAGGGGCGGACTATGGCTACACCTTC,CASSSAGADYGYTF
-,15,TRBJ2-5,TRBV20-1,TRBD2,TGCAGTGCTAGTATCCGGGGGGGGATTCGAGAGACCCAGTACTTC,CSASIRGGIRETQYF
-,13,TRBJ1-2,TRBV20-1,-,TGCAGTGCTAGTTCCCTTAATAACTATGGCTACACCTTC,CSASSLNNYGYTF
-,14,TRBJ2-4,TRBV7-7,-,TGTGCCAGCAGCTTATCTGGGTCCCAAAACATTCAGTACTTC,CASSLSGSQNIQYF
few,13,TRBJ1-1,TRBV3-1/TRBV3-2,-,TGTGCCAGCAGCGCCCGACTGAACACTGAAGCTTTCTTT,CASSARLNTEAFF
-,16,TRBJ2-3,TRBV24-1,-,TGTGCCACCAGTGAAGAAGACACCACTAGCACAGATACGCAGTATTTT,CATSEEDTTSTDTQYF
-,12,TRBJ2-5,TRBV29-1,TRBD1,TGCAGCGTAAGACAGGGCGGGGAGACCCAGTACTTC,CSVRQGGETQYF
few,13,TRBJ2-7,TRBV15,TRBD1,TGTGCCACCAGACCGGGACAGTCCTACGAGCAGTACTTC,CATRPGQSYEQYF
-,15,TRBJ2-7,TRBV28,TRBD1,TGTGCCAGCAGTTCACCCGGGACAGGGGGAGACGAGCAGTACTTC,CASSSPGTGGDEQYF
-,16,TRBJ2-1,TRBV2,TRBD2,TGTGCCAGCAGTGAAACTAGCGGCCCAAAGAGGAATGAGCAGTTCTTC,CASSETSGPKRNEQFF
-,17,TRBJ2-1,TRBV5-5,TRBD2,TGTGCCAGCAGCCAACTCGTAGCGGGAGGAGGTTACAATGAGCAGTTCTTC,CASSQLVAGGGYNEQFF
few,12,TRBJ1-2,TRBV29-1,TRBD1,TGCAGCGTTGGGACAGGGGGGGGAGGCTACACCTTC,CSVGTGGGGYTF
-,17,TRBJ1-5,TRBV19,-,TGTGCCAGTAGTATAGGCCTCGGACAGCTCCCTAATCAGCCCCAGCATTTT,CASSIGLGQLPNQPQHF
-,15,TRBJ1-2,TRBV25-1,-,TGTGCCAGCAGTGATCCCCAGGGACGAAACTATGGCTACACCTTC,CASSDPQGRNYGYTF
-,17,TRBJ1-1,TRBV21-1,-,TGTGCCAGCAGTCCTAAGGGGGCAGGGAGACTGAACACTGAAGCTTTCTTT,CASSPKGAGRLNTEAFF
few,16,TRBJ2-1,TRBV3-1/TRBV3-2,TRBD2,TGTGCCAGCAGCCAAGTGGGGAGGGCCTCATACAATGAGCAGTTCTTC,CASSQVGRASYNEQFF
-,17,TRBJ2-3,TRBV24-1,TRBD2,TGTGCCACCAGTGATGTAGCGGGAGGGCCGAGGTCAGATACGCAGTATTTT,CATSDVAGGPRSDTQYF
-,15,TRBJ2-1,TRBV15,-,TGTGCCACCAGCAGAGATAGCGGCTCCTACAATGAGCAGTTCTTC,CATSRDSGSYNEQFF
-,18,TRBJ1-3,TRBV19,TRBD1,TGTGCCAGTAGTTTTTTCGGGACAGAATCTTACTCTGGAAACACCATATATTTT,CASSFFGTESYSGNTIYF
-,12,TRBJ2-1,TRBV12-3/TRBV12-4,-,TGTGCCAGCAGGTCTAGAATAGCACGGCAGTTCTTC,CASRSRIARQFF
-,15,TRBJ2-7,TRBV15,TRBD1,TGTGCCACCAGCGGGGGGGGACAGGGGGCCCACGAGCAGTACTTC,CATSGGGQGAHEQYF
-,13,TRBJ1-1,TRBV30,-,TGTGCCTGGAGTGTCTTAGGGGGGACTGAAGCTTTCTTT,CAWSVLGGTEAFF
-,11,TRBJ2-1,TRBV2,-,TGTGCCAGCAGTGGACACAATGAGCAGTTCTTC,CASSGHNEQFF
-,16,TRBJ1-1,TRBV19,-,TGTGCCAGTACCCCCCGTGCGTTGTCGCTGAACACTGAAGCTTTCTTT,CASTPRALSLNTEAFF
-,13,TRBJ2-5,TRBV2,-,TGTGCCAGCAGTGAAAGGCGAGAAGAGACCCAGTACTTC,CASSERREETQYF
few,15,TRBJ2-2,TRBV11-2,TRBD2,TGTGCCAGCAGCCTTAGCGGGAGACGAACCGGGGAGCTGTTTTTT,CASSLSGRRTGELFF
-,17,TRBJ2-1,TRBV7-9,-,TGTGCCAGCAGCACCCAGGCTCTAGCGACGGGATCGAATGAGCAGTTCTTC,CASSTQALATGSNEQFF
-,13,TRBJ2-5,TRBV10-1,-,TGCGCCAGCAGTGAGTCGTTGGGGACGGCCCAGTACTTC,CASSESLGTAQYF
once,15,TRBJ2-5,TRBV5-1,TRBD1,TGCGCCAGCAGCTTCGGACAGGGGATCCAAGAGACCCAGTACTTC,CASSFGQGIQETQYF
-,15,TRBJ2-5,TRBV7-7,-,TGTGCCAGCAGCTCCGGTCGGGAGTGGAAAGAGACCCAGTACTTC,CASSSGREWKETQYF
few,14,TRBJ1-5,TRBV30,-,TGTGCCTGGAGTGGGGGGATCTACAATCAGCCCCAGCATTTT,CAWSGGIYNQPQHF
once,16,TRBJ2-7,TRBV19,TRBD1,TGTGCCAGTAGAGAAACCGGGACAGGGGGTCCCTACGAGCAGTACTTC,CASRETGTGGPYEQYF
-,18,TRBJ1-2,TRBV5-5,-,TGTGCCAGCAGCTTGTCGCCAGGGACGACCGGAGTTAACTATGGCTACACCTTC,CASSLSPGTTGVNYGYTF
-,16,TRBJ2-3,TRBV9,TRBD1,TGTGCCAGCAGCGGACGACAGGGGGCGGTCACAGATACGCAGTATTTT,CASSGRQGAVTDTQYF
-,14,TRBJ1-4,TRBV11-2,TRBD1,TGTGCCAGCAGCTTACAACAGGGGGGTGAAAAACTGTTTTTT,CASSLQQGGEKLFF
medium-sized,14,TRBJ2-3,TRBV5-1,-,TGCGCCAGCAGCTTGGACGGATTTGCAGATACGCAGTATTTT,CASSLDGFADTQYF
-,15,TRBJ2-7,TRBV11-2,-,TGTGCCAGCAGTCGGGGCCGCTCGGTGGCCTACGAGCAGTACTTC,CASSRGRSVAYEQYF
-,14,TRBJ2-5,TRBV29-1,-,TGCAGCGTGACCCCCCCGCAGGGTGGGGAGACCCAGTACTTC,CSVTPPQGGETQYF
few,14,TRBJ1-1,TRBV27,TRBD1,TGTGCCAGCAGGTTGACAGGGATGAACACTGAAGCTTTCTTT,CASRLTGMNTEAFF
-,19,TRBJ1-5,TRBV27,TRBD1,TGTGCCAGCAGGCCTTCGTACGACAGGGTAGGGTATAGCAATCAGCCCCAGCATTTT,CASRPSYDRVGYSNQPQHF
-,11,TRBJ1-1,TRBV18,-,TGTGCCAGCTCCCGCGACACTGAAGCTTTCTTT,CASSRDTEAFF
-,13,TRBJ2-7,TRBV11-2,TRBD1,TGTGCCAGCGGACAGGGATACACGGGAGAGCAGTACTTC,CASGQGYTGEQYF
-,15,TRBJ1-5,TRBV18,-,TGTGCCAGCTCACCACGGGGGGCGCTAGGACAGCCCCAGCATTTT,CASSPRGALGQPQHF
few,14,TRBJ2-7,TRBV27,TRBD1,TGTGCCAGCAGCCGCGACAGGGGCTCCTACGAGCAGTACTTC,CASSRDRGSYEQYF
few,15,TRBJ1-2,TRBV7-8,-,TGTGCCAGCAGCTGGGATGTGGGGGCGGCCTATGGCTACACCTTC,CASSWDVGAAYGYTF
-,15,TRBJ1-2,TRBV3-1/TRBV3-2,TRBD1,TGTGCCAGCAGCCAGTACAGGGGGCCGAACTATGGCTACACCTTC,CASSQYRGPNYGYTF
-,13,TRBJ2-7,TRBV19,-,TGTGCCAGTACTCCTTGGGACGGCAACGTCGGGTACTTC,CASTPWDGNVGYF
few,14,TRBJ1-6,TRBV25-1,TRBD1,TGTGCCAGCAGTCGGGACAGGGATAACTCACCCCTCCACTTT,CASSRDRDNSPLHF
-,17,TRBJ2-2,TRBV7-3,-,TGTGCCAGCAGCTTAATATTGGGTCAACGAAACACCGGGGAGCTGTTTTTT,CASSLILGQRNTGELFF
few,14,TRBJ2-2,TRBV5-1,-,TGCGCCAGCAGTCACCCGACGGTCACCGGGGAGCTGTTTTTT,CASSHPTVTGELFF